A selection of T cell receptor beta chains follows, all from one sample in a study of shared clonotypes between healthy human individuals. Method: immunoSEQ multiplex PCR; TCRdb's copy keeps in-frame clones and lacks some. The sample gives some 2 million clones, less than 95% of which show up once; 0.85% to 1.3% is in the top ten. Sample: naive CD8+ T cells sorted from blood. These receptors all stem from a man aged 18 to 30 in good health. Both conserved end residues are part of each CDR3. The D gene is left open where the match is weak. Not every row has a clone size; where given, it reads once, few, many or a size class.

v_gene: TRBV7-9; d_gene: NA; j_gene: TRBJ2-1; abundance: NA; CDR3aa: CASSSIPSVYNEQFF; CDR3nt: TGTGCCAGCAGCTCCATCCCTAGCGTCTACAATGAGCAGTTCTTC
v_gene: TRBV7-9; d_gene: NA; j_gene: TRBJ2-5; abundance: NA; CDR3aa: CASSLDRGNGKETQYF; CDR3nt: TGTGCCAGCAGCTTAGATCGGGGTAACGGGAAAGAGACCCAGTACTTC
v_gene: TRBV15; d_gene: NA; j_gene: TRBJ1-3; abundance: NA; CDR3aa: CATSRDRGSGNTIYF; CDR3nt: TGTGCCACCAGCAGAGATAGGGGCTCTGGAAACACCATATATTTT
v_gene: TRBV30; d_gene: NA; j_gene: TRBJ2-5; abundance: NA; CDR3aa: CQGEETQYF; CDR3nt: TGTCAGGGAGAAGAGACCCAGTACTTC
v_gene: TRBV6-5; d_gene: NA; j_gene: TRBJ1-2; abundance: NA; CDR3aa: CASSYAGADGYTF; CDR3nt: TGTGCCAGCAGTTATGCCGGGGCAGATGGCTACACCTTC
v_gene: TRBV2; d_gene: NA; j_gene: TRBJ2-3; abundance: NA; CDR3aa: CASPTPPGQPAYTQYF; CDR3nt: TGTGCCAGCCCCACCCCACCGGGACAACCCGCTTATACGCAGTATTTT
v_gene: TRBV28; d_gene: TRBD1; j_gene: TRBJ2-5; abundance: NA; CDR3aa: CASSLRKGQQYRETQYF; CDR3nt: TGTGCCAGCAGTTTAAGAAAGGGACAGCAGTATCGAGAGACCCAGTACTTC
v_gene: TRBV7-2; d_gene: NA; j_gene: TRBJ1-2; abundance: NA; CDR3aa: CASSLNTGYYGYTF; CDR3nt: TGTGCCAGCAGCCTAAACACAGGGTACTATGGCTACACCTTC
v_gene: TRBV11-3; d_gene: TRBD1; j_gene: TRBJ2-1; abundance: NA; CDR3aa: CASSQQGTYNEQFF; CDR3nt: TGTGCCAGCAGCCAACAGGGGACCTACAATGAGCAGTTCTTC
v_gene: TRBV30; d_gene: TRBD2; j_gene: TRBJ2-7; abundance: NA; CDR3aa: CAWSVGLAGDYEQYF; CDR3nt: TGTGCCTGGAGTGTGGGACTAGCGGGGGACTACGAGCAGTACTTC
v_gene: TRBV7-9; d_gene: NA; j_gene: TRBJ2-7; abundance: once; CDR3aa: CASTQGSSPGYF; CDR3nt: TGTGCCAGCACCCAAGGCTCCAGTCCTGGGTACTTC
v_gene: TRBV6-5; d_gene: TRBD2; j_gene: TRBJ2-1; abundance: NA; CDR3aa: CASTPGGANEQFF; CDR3nt: TGTGCCAGCACCCCGGGGGGGGCCAATGAGCAGTTCTTC
v_gene: TRBV2; d_gene: NA; j_gene: TRBJ1-1; abundance: NA; CDR3aa: CASSGLRTTNTEAFF; CDR3nt: TGTGCCAGCAGTGGTCTAAGGACAACGAACACTGAAGCTTTCTTT
v_gene: TRBV4-3; d_gene: NA; j_gene: TRBJ2-1; abundance: NA; CDR3aa: CASSQEHPLVSYNEQFF; CDR3nt: TGCGCCAGCAGCCAAGAGCATCCACTAGTATCCTACAATGAGCAGTTCTTC
v_gene: TRBV5-4; d_gene: TRBD1; j_gene: TRBJ2-5; abundance: NA; CDR3aa: CASSRDRDGETQYF; CDR3nt: TGTGCCAGCAGCAGGGACAGGGACGGAGAGACCCAGTACTTC
v_gene: TRBV9; d_gene: NA; j_gene: TRBJ1-1; abundance: NA; CDR3aa: CASSVGREAFF; CDR3nt: TGTGCCAGCAGCGTGGGACGGGAAGCTTTCTTT
v_gene: TRBV19; d_gene: NA; j_gene: TRBJ2-7; abundance: NA; CDR3aa: CASSIEEGYEQYF; CDR3nt: TGTGCCAGTAGTATTGAAGAAGGCTACGAGCAGTACTTC
v_gene: TRBV7-6; d_gene: NA; j_gene: TRBJ2-3; abundance: NA; CDR3aa: CASSPGPATDSDTQYF; CDR3nt: TGTGCCAGCAGCCCAGGCCCCGCTACAGATTCGGATACGCAGTATTTT
v_gene: TRBV5-6; d_gene: NA; j_gene: TRBJ2-7; abundance: NA; CDR3aa: CASSLDGSGVQYF; CDR3nt: TGTGCCAGCAGCTTGGATGGGTCAGGGGTGCAGTACTTC
v_gene: TRBV28; d_gene: TRBD1; j_gene: TRBJ1-2; abundance: NA; CDR3aa: CASSFTGGEYGYTF; CDR3nt: TGTGCCAGCAGTTTCACAGGGGGCGAATATGGCTACACCTTC
v_gene: TRBV7-2; d_gene: NA; j_gene: TRBJ2-1; abundance: NA; CDR3aa: CASSLGNPDNEQFF; CDR3nt: TGTGCCAGCAGCTTAGGGAACCCGGACAATGAGCAGTTCTTC
v_gene: TRBV6-1; d_gene: NA; j_gene: TRBJ1-2; abundance: NA; CDR3aa: CASSEEGENGYTF; CDR3nt: TGTGCCAGCAGTGAAGAGGGGGAGAATGGCTACACCTTC
v_gene: TRBV19; d_gene: NA; j_gene: TRBJ2-7; abundance: NA; CDR3aa: CASSHSHSYEQYF; CDR3nt: TGTGCCAGTAGTCACTCGCACTCGTACGAGCAGTACTTC
v_gene: TRBV2; d_gene: NA; j_gene: TRBJ2-1; abundance: NA; CDR3aa: CASSNGTLSSYNEQFF; CDR3nt: TGTGCCAGCAGTAACGGGACTCTTAGCTCCTACAATGAGCAGTTCTTC
v_gene: TRBV14; d_gene: NA; j_gene: TRBJ2-1; abundance: NA; CDR3aa: CASSQGTVWSYNEQFF; CDR3nt: TGTGCCAGCAGCCAAGGGACAGTTTGGTCCTACAATGAGCAGTTCTTC
v_gene: TRBV11-2; d_gene: TRBD2; j_gene: TRBJ2-5; abundance: NA; CDR3aa: CASSLGTSGAVQETQYF; CDR3nt: TGTGCCAGCAGCTTAGGGACTAGCGGGGCCGTCCAAGAGACCCAGTACTTC
v_gene: TRBV29-1; d_gene: NA; j_gene: TRBJ2-1; abundance: NA; CDR3aa: CSVQTGYNEQFF; CDR3nt: TGCAGCGTCCAGACAGGCTACAATGAGCAGTTCTTC
v_gene: TRBV27; d_gene: TRBD1; j_gene: TRBJ2-7; abundance: NA; CDR3aa: CASSLKGGRYEQYF; CDR3nt: TGTGCCAGCAGTTTAAAAGGGGGCAGGTACGAGCAGTACTTC
v_gene: TRBV5-6; d_gene: NA; j_gene: TRBJ1-1; abundance: NA; CDR3aa: CASSSSLNTEAFF; CDR3nt: TGTGCCAGCAGCTCCAGCCTGAACACTGAAGCTTTCTTT
v_gene: TRBV1; d_gene: NA; j_gene: TRBJ1-4; abundance: NA; CDR3aa: CTSSPLILDRGNQKLFF; CDR3nt: TGCACCAGCAGCCCTCTCATTCTGGACAGGGGGAATCAAAAACTGTTTTTT
v_gene: TRBV7-7; d_gene: NA; j_gene: TRBJ1-4; abundance: NA; CDR3aa: CASSPEPGGEKLFF; CDR3nt: TGTGCTAGCAGCCCGGAGCCGGGTGGGGAAAAACTGTTTTTT
v_gene: TRBV4-3; d_gene: NA; j_gene: TRBJ1-1; abundance: NA; CDR3aa: CASSRSTENTEAFF; CDR3nt: TGCGCCAGCAGCCGTTCGACGGAGAACACTGAAGCTTTCTTT
v_gene: TRBV7-9; d_gene: TRBD2; j_gene: TRBJ2-2; abundance: NA; CDR3aa: CASSATSGSGTGELFF; CDR3nt: TGTGCCAGCAGCGCGACTAGCGGGAGCGGCACCGGGGAGCTGTTTTTT
v_gene: TRBV13; d_gene: TRBD1; j_gene: TRBJ1-1; abundance: NA; CDR3aa: CASSFGTGNTEAFF; CDR3nt: TGTGCCAGCAGCTTCGGGACAGGCAACACTGAAGCTTTCTTT
v_gene: TRBV9; d_gene: NA; j_gene: TRBJ1-1; abundance: once; CDR3aa: CASSASWTYTEAFF; CDR3nt: TGTGCCAGCAGCGCCTCCTGGACATACACTGAAGCTTTCTTT
v_gene: TRBV9; d_gene: TRBD2; j_gene: TRBJ2-7; abundance: NA; CDR3aa: CASSLGGSTYEQYF; CDR3nt: TGTGCCAGCAGTTTGGGGGGGTCAACCTACGAGCAGTACTTC
v_gene: TRBV10-3; d_gene: NA; j_gene: TRBJ1-6; abundance: NA; CDR3aa: CAISEAGADSPLHF; CDR3nt: TGTGCCATCAGTGAAGCAGGGGCTGATTCACCCCTCCACTTT
v_gene: TRBV28; d_gene: NA; j_gene: TRBJ1-2; abundance: NA; CDR3aa: CASSYPAGTYGYTF; CDR3nt: TGTGCCAGCAGTTACCCCGCAGGGACTTATGGCTACACCTTC